These T cell receptor beta chains were read from a single sample in a study of T cell responses to AZD1222 COVID-19 vaccine. Some clones are missing from TCRdb's copy, which holds only in-frame ones; the method was immunoSEQ multiplex PCR. The sample contains about 130,000 clones, approximately 90% of which appear only once. The sequencing here drew on peripheral blood, taken on day 0 of AZD1222 vaccination. All receptors come from an adult in good health. The CDR3 runs from the conserved cysteine through the conserved F or W. The D gene is left open where the match is weak. Clone size, where shown, is once, few, many, or a class for clones that have expanded.

-	TRBV20-1	TRBJ2-5	-	TGCAGTGCTTCAGGGTGGGGGACCCAGTACTTC	CSASGWGTQYF
-	TRBV27	TRBJ2-7	TRBD1	TGTGCCAGCAGGGGACAGGGGAATCAGGGCGAGCAGTACTTC	CASRGQGNQGEQYF
-	TRBV7-3	TRBJ2-1	TRBD1	TGTGCCAGCAGCTCTTCATCCCGGGACAGGGGCAATGAGCAGTTCTTC	CASSSSSRDRGNEQFF
-	TRBV7-9	TRBJ2-3	TRBD1	TGTGCCAGCAGCAGACAGGGCTTTGATACGCAGTATTTT	CASSRQGFDTQYF
-	TRBV7-7	TRBJ2-3	TRBD2	TGTGCTAGCAGCTTATCTAGCGGGCGATACACAGATACGCAGTATTTT	CASSLSSGRYTDTQYF
-	TRBV4-1	TRBJ2-5	-	TGCGCCAGCAGCCCATCGGGACACTACCAAGAGACCCAGTACTTC	CASSPSGHYQETQYF
-	TRBV6-2/TRBV6-3	TRBJ2-7	TRBD1	TGTGCCAGCAGTAGGGGACAGGGGACCTACGAGCAGTACTTC	CASSRGQGTYEQYF
-	TRBV11-2	TRBJ2-3	-	TGTGCCAGCAGCCCCCAGCCGGCAGATACGCAGTATTTT	CASSPQPADTQYF
-	TRBV7-3	TRBJ2-1	TRBD2	TGTGCCAGCAGCAGGACCCAGCGGGGGAAATACAATGAGCAGTTCTTC	CASSRTQRGKYNEQFF
-	TRBV6-2/TRBV6-3	TRBJ1-5	TRBD1	TGTGCCAGCAGTTGGGACAGGGATAGCAATCAGCCCCAGCATTTT	CASSWDRDSNQPQHF
-	TRBV5-6	TRBJ2-7	TRBD1	TGTGCCAGCAGCTCCAGGGGGCACGGTTACGAGCAGTACTTC	CASSSRGHGYEQYF
-	TRBV30	TRBJ1-6	-	TGTGCCTGGAGTGCTACAGCAAATTCACCCCTCCACTTT	CAWSATANSPLHF
-	TRBV4-1	TRBJ2-1	TRBD2	TGCGCCAGCAGCTACCTAGCGGGAGTTAGTAATGAGCAGTTCTTC	CASSYLAGVSNEQFF
-	TRBV27	TRBJ1-5	-	TGTGCCAGCAGTTTAAGCAGGAATCAGCCCCAGCATTTT	CASSLSRNQPQHF
-	TRBV20-1	TRBJ1-1	-	TGCAGTGCTCCTTATCTTGAAAAAGCTTTCTTT	CSAPYLEKAFF
-	TRBV11-2	TRBJ1-4	-	TGTGCCAGCAGCTTTTTTCAGGCTAATGAGGTGTTTTTT	CASSFFQANEVFF
few	TRBV5-4	TRBJ1-2	TRBD1	TGTGCCAGCAGCGGGGACAGCCCTAACTATGGCTACACCTTC	CASSGDSPNYGYTF
-	TRBV24-1	TRBJ2-2	TRBD2	TGTGCCACCAGTGGTAGCGGGTACACCGGGGAGCTGTTTTTT	CATSGSGYTGELFF
-	TRBV5-6	TRBJ1-5	-	TGTGCCAGCAGCTTTAGCAATCAGCCCCAGCATTTT	CASSFSNQPQHF
-	TRBV5-4	TRBJ2-2	TRBD1	TGTGCCAGCAGCTCGAGACAGGGGGAGCTCACCGGGGAGCTGTTTTTT	CASSSRQGELTGELFF
-	TRBV11-1	TRBJ2-5	-	TGTGCCAGCAGCAGACCCGTGGGGGCCCAGTACTTC	CASSRPVGAQYF
-	TRBV11-3	TRBJ1-4	-	TGTGCCAGCAGCTTAGGGGGTTTGGAGAAACTGTTTTTT	CASSLGGLEKLFF
-	TRBV9	TRBJ1-1	TRBD1	TGTGCCAGCGGGGGACAGGGGCTGGTGGACACTGAAGCTTTCTTT	CASGGQGLVDTEAFF
-	TRBV5-5	TRBJ2-5	-	TGTGCCAGCAGCTTGGTGGTCCAAGAGACCCAGTACTTC	CASSLVVQETQYF
-	TRBV29-1	TRBJ1-3	-	TGCAGCGTTGAAGAACAGACAGAAATTGGAAACACCATATATTTT	CSVEEQTEIGNTIYF
-	TRBV3-1/TRBV3-2	TRBJ1-5	-	TGTGCCAGCAGCCAAGATCGGCCGGGATATAATCAGCCCCAGCATTTT	CASSQDRPGYNQPQHF
-	TRBV19	TRBJ2-1	-	TGTGCCAGTAGTATTGGGTGGTTGGGTCTCAATGAGCAGTTCTTC	CASSIGWLGLNEQFF
once	TRBV15	TRBJ2-5	-	TGTGCCACCAGCAGAGATCAGCGGTACCAAGAGACCCAGTACTTC	CATSRDQRYQETQYF
-	TRBV9	TRBJ2-3	TRBD2	TGTGCCAGCAGAAGAAGCGGGAGTGCAGATACGCAGTATTTT	CASRRSGSADTQYF
few	TRBV28	TRBJ2-1	TRBD2	TGTGCCAGCAGTTCCCCCGGGACTAGCGGGGGCGGCTCCTACAATGAGCAGTTCTTC	CASSSPGTSGGGSYNEQFF
-	TRBV18	TRBJ1-5	TRBD1	TGTGCCAGCTCACCAGAAGGACAGGGGGGTCAGCCCCAGCATTTT	CASSPEGQGGQPQHF
-	TRBV19	TRBJ1-4	-	TGTGCCAGTAGCCCCAGACGGAAAACTAATGAAAAACTGTTTTTT	CASSPRRKTNEKLFF
-	TRBV9	TRBJ2-7	TRBD1	TGTGCCAGCAGCGCCCCGACAGGGGACGAGCAGTACTTC	CASSAPTGDEQYF
-	TRBV18	TRBJ2-1	TRBD2	TGTGCCAGCTCATTGTCTAGCGGGGTCAATGAGCAGTTCTTC	CASSLSSGVNEQFF
-	TRBV28	TRBJ1-2	-	TGTGCCAGCAGACAAGGCCCTAACTATGGCTACACCTTC	CASRQGPNYGYTF
-	TRBV19	TRBJ2-5	-	TGTGCCAGTAGTTTGCGACGGGACCCTTGGTACCAAGAGACCCAGTACTTC	CASSLRRDPWYQETQYF
-	TRBV13	TRBJ2-1	-	TGTGCCAGCAGCAGCGGACAAGCCGAGCAGTTCTTC	CASSSGQAEQFF
-	TRBV28	TRBJ2-7	-	TGTGCCAGCTTAGGAGCTAGGGGCTACGAGCAGTACTTC	CASLGARGYEQYF
-	TRBV6-5	TRBJ2-1	-	TGTGCCAGCGGACTGGGGGCCCTCAATGAGCAGTTCTTC	CASGLGALNEQFF
-	TRBV5-4	TRBJ2-2	-	TGTGCCAGCGGACAGTGGGGCGGCGGGGAGCTGTTTTTT	CASGQWGGGELFF
once	TRBV11-3	TRBJ2-2	-	TGTGCCAGCGGCCCCCGGCAGTTCCCCGGGGAGCTGTTTTTT	CASGPRQFPGELFF
-	TRBV12-3/TRBV12-4	TRBJ2-2	-	TGTGCCAGCAGTTTAGACAGCGGGGAGCTGTTTTTT	CASSLDSGELFF
once	TRBV15	TRBJ2-3	TRBD2	TGTGCCACCAGCACGCGAGCGGGAGGCGAGCGAGATACGCAGTATTTT	CATSTRAGGERDTQYF
-	TRBV28	TRBJ2-3	TRBD2	TGTGCCAGCAGTTCCCTGGGGGGAGGGGTCACAGATACGCAGTATTTT	CASSSLGGGVTDTQYF
-	TRBV10-2	TRBJ1-1	-	TGCGCCAGCAGTGAGCAGGGCAGCTATCTTCACACTGAAGCTTTCTTT	CASSEQGSYLHTEAFF
-	TRBV5-1	TRBJ1-2	-	TGCGCCAGCAGCTTGGGGGCCCGAGAGGGAGGCACCTTC	CASSLGAREGGTF
-	TRBV27	TRBJ2-7	TRBD2	TGTGCCAGCAGTCCTAGCCGAGGACTAGCATCCTACGAGCAGTACTTC	CASSPSRGLASYEQYF
-	TRBV6-5	TRBJ1-1	-	TGTGCCAGCACCCCCCCCTCGGGGGAAGCTTTCTTT	CASTPPSGEAFF